The rows below give T cell receptor beta chains drawn from one sample of a study of siplizumab effects on memory and regulatory T cells. Sequencing was performed with immunoSEQ multiplex PCR; in TCRdb, only in-frame clones are kept and a portion is missing. The top ten clones hold roughly two fifths of a sample with 60,000 or so clones, approximately 93% of them seen once. The sequenced sample consisted of CD8+ T cells sorted from blood. All receptors come from a human donor in good health. Each CDR3 is given with its conserved first and last residue. The D gene is left open where the match is weak. Some rows have no size entry. The others give once, few or many, or a class for an expanded clone.

v_call	d_call	j_call	clone_size	cdr3_nt	cdr3_aa
TRBV7-9	TRBD1	TRBJ1-1	-	TGTGCCAGCAGCCCTGGACAGGGGCGTTTAACTGAAGCTTTCTTT	CASSPGQGRLTEAFF
TRBV6-6	-	TRBJ1-3	medium-sized	TGTGCCAGCAGTTACCAAGAGGGATCAGGAAACACCATATATTTT	CASSYQEGSGNTIYF
TRBV5-6	TRBD1	TRBJ2-7	-	TGTGCCAGCAGCTTGGAGCAGGGGGCAGGCTACGAGCAGTACTTC	CASSLEQGAGYEQYF
TRBV2	TRBD1	TRBJ1-4	once	TGTGCCAGCAGTCCGGGACAGGGGGATGAAAAACTGTTTTTT	CASSPGQGDEKLFF
TRBV9	-	TRBJ2-1	-	TGTGCCAGCAGTGAGGCCGGGACGGAGATGTTCTTC	CASSEAGTEMFF
TRBV6-5	-	TRBJ2-1	once	TGTGCCAGCAGTTACTCAGACCCAGTCAATGAGCAGTTCTTC	CASSYSDPVNEQFF
TRBV21-1	-	TRBJ1-2	-	TGTGCCAGCAGCAAAGCGCAGGGGAGACTTAATGGCTACACCTTC	CASSKAQGRLNGYTF
TRBV5-1	TRBD2	TRBJ2-1	-	TGCGCCAGCCGCTCGGCGGGAGGAGGCTATGAGCAGTTCTTC	CASRSAGGGYEQFF
TRBV19	-	TRBJ2-7	few	TGTGCCAGTAGTATAGGCGGACGGATGAACTACGAGCAGTACTTC	CASSIGGRMNYEQYF
TRBV7-6	TRBD1	TRBJ2-5	-	TGTGCCAGCAGGTCAACCCCGACAGGGGAAGAGACCCAGTACTTC	CASRSTPTGEETQYF
TRBV7-8	-	TRBJ2-7	-	TGTGCCAGCAGCCCGGAACTCGCCTACGAGCAGTACTTC	CASSPELAYEQYF
TRBV18	TRBD2	TRBJ2-1	-	TGTGCCAGCTCACCAAGGGAGCCTACTAGCGGGAGAATCAATGAGCAGTTCTTC	CASSPREPTSGRINEQFF
TRBV25-1	-	TRBJ2-2	-	TGTGCCAGCTACGACGGGAACACCGGGGAGCTGTTTTTT	CASYDGNTGELFF
TRBV7-9	-	TRBJ2-3	-	TGTGCCAGCGAAGGGCGGTTGGATACGCAGTATTTT	CASEGRLDTQYF